These T cell receptor beta chains were read from a single sample in a study of glioma-infiltrating T cells. MiXCR was run by TCRdb on the multiplex PCR reads, yielding one entry per CDR3 protein. The top ten hold roughly 20% of the sample, which has some 150,000 distinct CDR3 sequences, around 42% seen once. The sample was glioma tissue, nonneoplastic brain tissue, or PBMCs (not recorded which). The receptors here all came from a human donor with low-grade glioma or glioblastoma, undergoing nonglioma brain surgery, or in good health (not recorded which). CDR3s include the opening cysteine and the closing phenylalanine or tryptophan. The D gene is left open where the match is weak. Some rows have no size entry. The others give once, few or many, or a class for an expanded clone.

size	J	D	V	DNA	CDR3
.	TRBJ1-2	TRBD1	TRBV18	TGTGCCAGCTCACCTCTCCAGGGGGGGGAGTATGGCTACACCTTC	CASSPLQGGEYGYTF
.	TRBJ2-7	.	TRBV7-2	TGTGCCAGCAGCCCCGGGACTGACGAGTTCGACGAGCAGTACTTC	CASSPGTDEFDEQYF
many	TRBJ1-1	.	TRBV20-1	TGCAGTGCTAGAGATCATGTGGTAATGAACACTGAAGCTTTCTTT	CSARDHVVMNTEAFF
.	TRBJ1-1	.	TRBV27	TGTGCCAGCAGGTCCGAACAGGGTCAAGGGATGAACACTGAAGCTTTCTTT	CASRSEQGQGMNTEAFF
.	TRBJ2-3	.	TRBV14	TGTGCCAGCAGCCCGACACTTAGTACGCAGTATTTT	CASSPTLSTQYF
.	TRBJ2-3	TRBD2	TRBV27	TGTGCCAGCCGGCGGGGGAGGGCTCCTAGCACAGATACGCAGTATTTT	CASRRGRAPSTDTQYF
.	TRBJ1-1	.	TRBV12-3/TRBV12-4	TGTGCCAGCAGTTTCTCCGGTGGGTTCAACACTGAAGCTTTCTTT	CASSFSGGFNTEAFF
few	TRBJ1-2	TRBD1	TRBV20-1	TGCAGTGCTAGAGGGGGGGGACAGGGCCTGTTCACCTTC	CSARGGGQGLFTF
few	TRBJ2-1	TRBD2	TRBV20-1	TGCAGTGTGTTAGCGGGAGGGGACTCCTACAATGAGCAGTTCTTC	CSVLAGGDSYNEQFF
.	TRBJ1-5	.	TRBV27	TGTGCCAGCAGTTCGTTCAATCAGCCCCAGCATTTT	CASSSFNQPQHF
.	TRBJ1-5	TRBD1	TRBV6-1	TGTGCCAGCAAACCGGAACAGGGGTACAATCAGCCCCAGCATTTT	CASKPEQGYNQPQHF